Sequencing of this TCR beta chain was carried out in a study of T cells in Graves' hyperthyroidism and ophthalmopathy (dated by TCRdb to about 2019). About the study as a whole: Peripheral blood samples were taken at the time of initial diagnosis, prior to any treatment. To identify TCR V-J signatures that set the groups apart, the researchers used a discovery cohort of about a hundred patients, made up of approximately 43 with Graves' ophthalmopathy and 55 to 65 with stable Graves' hyperthyroidism. An independent validation cohort of around 20 hyperthyroidism patients and about 15 patients who later progressed to ophthalmopathy tested prospective prediction of ophthalmopathy. The 100 discovery patients were randomly split 7:3 into training and test sets. Thyroid tissue and blood T-cell repertoires from about 6 Graves' hyperthyroidism patients were also compared in the study. After blood sampling, hyperthyroidism patients were treated with methimazole at a starting dose of 30 mg daily, and ophthalmopathy patients were treated with high-dose intravenous methylprednisolone. The paper reports TCR Vbeta CDR3 sequencing of approximately 130 peripheral blood samples: approximately 41 ophthalmopathy, under 80 hyperthyroidism and around 17 progressor patients. What the authors observed across the whole study: Most expanded thyroid clonotypes (frequency above 0.001) were also found in blood, which suggests that blood repertoires may mirror thyroid immune responses. During validation, the model predicted progression to ophthalmopathy a median of about 6.3 months ahead of onset, with 70.59% sensitivity and 72.22% specificity. No statistical method was used to fix the sample size in advance, and group allocation was not hidden from the investigators. A model built on a 13 V-J signature distinguished ophthalmopathy from stable hyperthyroidism, reaching 87.88% sensitivity and approximately 81% specificity in cross-validation and 80%/75% in testing.

Graves' hyperthyroidism was defined as stable when no progression to ophthalmopathy occurred over 18 months of follow-up. The hyperthyroidism patients were between 18 and 65 years old and newly diagnosed, with a disease duration of less than 2 months. Patients with uncontrolled infections, other autoimmune diseases, pregnancy or lactation were excluded. Diagnoses relied on clinical symptoms, serum thyroxine and TRAb, thyroid ultrasound and orbital computed tomography. PBMCs were separated from 8 to 10 ml of fresh peripheral blood using Ficoll-Paque density gradient centrifugation. Total RNA was extracted with Trizol reagent, and quality was checked on an Agilent 2100 Bioanalyzer. TCR beta CDR3 regions were amplified from RNA transcripts. The TCR CDR3 was subjected to a first round of RT-PCR using the HTBI primer set and the Qiagen OneStep RT-PCR kit. The libraries were constructed in a second round of multiplex PCR and then size-selected and purified. Paired-end sequencing of the libraries was performed with 100 bp reads on an Illumina HiSeq2000. From the authors' description of their analysis: SOAPnuke was used to process the raw data, with reads discarded if the reads contained adapters or uncalled bases, had a mean Phred below 15, or lacked an exact constant-primer or identifier match. High-quality paired reads were merged with COPE v1.2.5, and unique nucleotide sequences were defined as clonotypes. MiTCR v1.1 was used to align the clonotypes against IMGT TRBV, TRBD and TRBJ reference segments. Only V-J combinations with frequency above 0.0001, covering 99.2% of repertoires, were analysed. A TCS score was defined as the ratio between F50 (clonal expansion) and ExV (chaos), using BLOSUM62-based TCRdist between CDR3 peptides within each V-J. Welch's t-statistics and random forest reduced around 550 V-J features to 13, which were used in a naive Bayes classifier (R e1071). Through fastp at Q25 and MiXCR, TCRdb rebuilt clones from the public reads, retaining in-frame beta chains. Identical CDR3 proteins give one entry, which carries the most common genes and DNA. The V and J calls follow TCRdb's processing rather than the paper's. The sample table holds hundreds of thousands of distinct CDR3 sequences, of which 15% to 19% were seen once. Approximately 7.5% of the sample goes to the ten largest clones.

CDR1 is given as MNHNS and CDR2 as SASEGT, both from the germline V gene. Taken from cysteine to phenylalanine, the CDR3 has 12 residues. Of all the DNA, just the CDR3 is kept, 36 bases in frame from base 1. V drops 6 bases and J drops 12 bases, leaving 12 bases in between. As regards this clonotype: Which antigen it targets is not known. Per-base qualities were not stored, and no clone one base away is much larger.

This sequence uses TRBV6-1 and TRBJ1-6; no D gene can be assigned with confidence. The specimen sequenced was blood. The sequence derives from a woman aged 18-30 years with Graves' hyperthyroidism. CDR3 region: CASRLLFGPLHF. The DNA sequence follows: TGTGCCAGCAGGCTTCTTTTCGGACCCCTCCACTTT.